What follows is one T cell receptor (beta chain) and its context. This clone's antigen is unknown. Nothing much larger sits one base from this clone, and base qualities are not available. The CDR3 has 15 amino acids, counting the end cysteine and phenylalanine. The only DNA kept is the CDR3, 45 bases in frame from the first base. At the junction V is shortened by 5 bases and J by 2 bases, with 14 bases in between. Taken from the germline V gene (reference sequence), the CDR1 and CDR2 loops are PRHDT and FYEKMQ. This sample is part of a study of somatic mutations in cytotoxic T cells in rheumatoid arthritis (dated by TCRdb to 2016 to 2017). Background on the whole study: Right after diagnosis and prior to the start of any treatment, roughly 33 ml EDTA of peripheral blood was drawn from patients. The median ages of the patient and control groups were essentially identical. Some T-cell populations stained with V beta antibodies were sorted by flow on a FACSAria II or Sony SH800 to nearly 100% purity, with sorted V beta1+ cells additionally subjected to TCRB sequencing. TCRB deep sequencing was performed for more than 50 rheumatoid arthritis patients and approximately 20 healthy controls. Whether expanded CD8+ T-cell clones in untreated, newly diagnosed rheumatoid arthritis carry somatic mutations was the study question, and clonality was characterized with TCRB deep sequencing.

TCRB CDR3 sequencing used the immunoSEQ assay on genomic DNA. The original methods were these. Published virus-specific TCRB sequences were compared with patient CD8+ clones larger than 1%, and only a few matches were found. Nothing other than productive TCRB rearrangements was included in the analyses. Clonality was expressed as a Shannon entropy-based productive clonality index, with each clone defined by a unique TCRB CDR3 sequence. To calculate repertoire overlap between two samples, the template counts of each clone were considered relative to each sample's total templates. Flow cytometry-measured V-gene usage correlated with V-gene usage from TCRB sequencing, with a Spearman r of approximately 0.6. Imported from immuneACCESS, the table was reduced by TCRdb to in-frame sequences with V and J called. These copies leave out some clones; in studies compared against another copy, an unresolved V gene accounts for under half, and the cause of the remainder is not known. Clonal size and the V and J genes are those of that table, whereas D and trimming came from the DNA. Counted in this sample were roughly 30,000 clones; around 84% of them appeared once. The top ten constitute roughly 9.7% of the sample.

Flow cytometry confirmed the purity of CD4+ and CD8+ cells that had been isolated by positive magnetic bead selection on an AutoMACS. After a first flow cytometry screen using a TCR V beta antibody panel, clonal expansions were characterized through TCRB deep sequencing of sorted CD8+ fractions. Isolation of peripheral blood mononuclear cells was done through Ficoll-Paque PLUS density gradient separation. Nucleospin Tissue or Tissue XS kits were used to extract DNA from CD4-enriched, CD8-enriched or PBMC samples, and a Qubit 2.0 fluorometer was used for quantification. The investigation overall reported the following: In 8 of 65 patients the largest CD8+ clone exceeded 20% of CD8+ cells, and several identical CD8+ TCRB sequences were shared between blood and synovial fluid. In patients, CD8+ clonality rose with age (Spearman r of about 0.53), which was not the case in healthy controls. CD8+ T-cell clonality in rheumatoid arthritis patients was not significantly different from that in age-matched healthy controls. The expanded CD8+ clones had unknown antigen targets, and not appearing in virus-specific databases did not rule out that they were virus-specific. The finding that TRBV07 was slightly underrepresented in patients was left unadjusted for multiple comparisons.

Input material: CD8+ T cells sorted from blood. The sequence joins TRBV13 to TRBJ2-3; the D gene is perhaps TRBD2, on 5 matching bases. The TCR sequence derives from an adult with rheumatoid arthritis. The CDR3 here reads CASSSRTSYTDTQYF. The DNA sequence follows: TGTGCCAGCAGCAGCCGGACTTCATACACAGATACGCAGTATTTT.